A selection of T cell receptor beta chains follows, all from one sample in a study of shared clonotypes between healthy human individuals. Clones were read by immunoSEQ multiplex PCR, and TCRdb kept only the in-frame ones, dropping some. The profile covers 2,100,000 or so clones, with 90% to 96% appearing a single time and approximately 0.13% taken by the ten largest. The sample consisted of naive CD4+ T cells sorted from blood. The receptor source for this set is a man aged 18 to 30 in good health. The CDR3 runs from the conserved cysteine through the conserved F or W.

V gene,J gene,CDR3 protein
TRBV4-1,TRBJ2-3,CASSQDPQGGDTQYF
TRBV30,TRBJ2-5,CAWSPPDRAQETQYF
TRBV7-2,TRBJ1-1,CASSLDRGGTEAFF
TRBV10-3,TRBJ2-7,CAIKRTGYSYEQYF
TRBV10-3,TRBJ1-1,CAIRPKFYTEAFF
TRBV19,TRBJ2-7,CASSMRQAYEQYF
TRBV7-2,TRBJ2-2,CASSRGNGELFF
TRBV25-1,TRBJ2-5,CASSDLVFEETQYF
TRBV6-5,TRBJ1-6,CASSSTGTVDNSPLHF
TRBV18,TRBJ1-1,CASSPGVDTEAFF
TRBV2,TRBJ2-6,CASSQEAGPGANVLTF
TRBV2,TRBJ1-4,CASSGKGGEKLFF
TRBV29-1,TRBJ2-1,CSVVAGGPRSYNEQFF
TRBV7-6,TRBJ1-5,CASSLYEGQPQHF
TRBV21-1,TRBJ2-1,CASSKGALAEARQFF
TRBV4-2,TRBJ1-3,CASSQPETAAGTIYF
TRBV19,TRBJ2-2,CASRGLAGTTGELFF
TRBV30,TRBJ1-5,CAWGPGPHQPQHF
TRBV10-3,TRBJ2-5,CATRPGRSGETQYF
TRBV6-1,TRBJ2-7,CASSEDTIYEQYF
TRBV2,TRBJ2-1,CASAKGLNNEQFF
TRBV18,TRBJ2-5,CASSPPMTEETQYF
TRBV28,TRBJ2-7,CASSMNRWGTRNSYEQYF
TRBV10-3,TRBJ2-1,CAISVGGANNEQFF
TRBV30,TRBJ2-1,CAWGSGPYNEQFF
TRBV11-2,TRBJ2-7,CASSLEFGTSFYEQYF
TRBV6-6,TRBJ1-5,CASSPGQSSVQPQHF
TRBV7-6,TRBJ2-1,CASSSGTSGYNEQFF
TRBV13,TRBJ2-7,CASSSLLRGPYEQYF
TRBV5-5,TRBJ2-7,CASSLAGKTYEQYF
TRBV7-9,TRBJ2-1,CASETGSAYNEQFF
TRBV2,TRBJ1-6,CASTQGRGINSPLHF
TRBV2,TRBJ2-7,CASSEWQGTNEQYF
TRBV2,TRBJ1-2,CASSAPTGMTYGYTF
TRBV10-3,TRBJ2-5,CAISEGETQYF